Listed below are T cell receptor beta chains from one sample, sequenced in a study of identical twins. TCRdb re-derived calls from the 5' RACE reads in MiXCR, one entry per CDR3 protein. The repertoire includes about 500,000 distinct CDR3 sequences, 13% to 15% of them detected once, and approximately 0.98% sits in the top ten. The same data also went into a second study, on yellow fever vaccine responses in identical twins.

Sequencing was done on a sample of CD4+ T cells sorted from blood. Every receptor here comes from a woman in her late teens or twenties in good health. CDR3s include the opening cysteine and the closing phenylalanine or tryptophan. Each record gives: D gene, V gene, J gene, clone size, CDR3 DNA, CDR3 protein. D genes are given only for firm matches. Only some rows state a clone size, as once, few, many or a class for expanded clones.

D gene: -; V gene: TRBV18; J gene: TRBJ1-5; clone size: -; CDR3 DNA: TGTGCCAGCTCACTCGCCAACAGGATCCAAGAGCCCCAGCATTTT; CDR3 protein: CASSLANRIQEPQHF
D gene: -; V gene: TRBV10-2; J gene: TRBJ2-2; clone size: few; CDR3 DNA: TGCGCCAGCAGCCAATCCTCGGACACCGGGGAGCTGTTTTTT; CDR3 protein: CASSQSSDTGELFF
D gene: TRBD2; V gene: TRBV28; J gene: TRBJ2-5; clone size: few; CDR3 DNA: TGTGCCAGCCTAAATAGCGGGGTTCGGGGGACCCAGTACTTC; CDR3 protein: CASLNSGVRGTQYF
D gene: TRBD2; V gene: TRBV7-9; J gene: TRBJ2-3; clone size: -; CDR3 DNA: TGTGCCAGCAGCATACCTAGCGGAGATACGCAGTATTTT; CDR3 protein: CASSIPSGDTQYF
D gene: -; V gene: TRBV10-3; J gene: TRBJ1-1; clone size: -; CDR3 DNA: TGTGCCATCAGTGAGTCGTCCGTGAACACTGAAGCTTTCTTT; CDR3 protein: CAISESSVNTEAFF
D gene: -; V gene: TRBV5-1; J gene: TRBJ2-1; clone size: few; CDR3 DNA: TGCGCCAGCAGCCCCATGGTAGGGCTCCCTAACAATGAGCAGTTCTTC; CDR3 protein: CASSPMVGLPNNEQFF
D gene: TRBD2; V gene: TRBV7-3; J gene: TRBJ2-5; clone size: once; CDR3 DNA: TGTGCCAGCAGCCCCCGGGGGGGGGCTAAAGAGACCCAGTACTTC; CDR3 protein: CASSPRGGAKETQYF
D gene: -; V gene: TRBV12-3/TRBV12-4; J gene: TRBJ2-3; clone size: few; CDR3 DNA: TGTGCCAGCAGTTTACCTGGAGGTCTAGATACGCAGTATTTT; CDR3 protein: CASSLPGGLDTQYF
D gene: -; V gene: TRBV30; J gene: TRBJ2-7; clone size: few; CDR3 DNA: TGTGCCTGGAGTGTACTAGCTTACGAGCAGTACTTC; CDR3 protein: CAWSVLAYEQYF
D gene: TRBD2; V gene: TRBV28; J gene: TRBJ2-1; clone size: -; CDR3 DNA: TGTGCCAGCAGGAGCACACTAGCGGTTGGAGGCAATGAGCAGTTCTTC; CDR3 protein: CASRSTLAVGGNEQFF
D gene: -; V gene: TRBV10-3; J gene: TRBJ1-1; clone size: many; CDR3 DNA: TGTGCCATCAGTGGGAGGGACACTGAAGCTTTCTTT; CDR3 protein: CAISGRDTEAFF
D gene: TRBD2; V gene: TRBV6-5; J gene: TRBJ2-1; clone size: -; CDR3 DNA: TGTGCCAGCAGTAACTATAGCGGGAGGAGTTTGGATGAGCAGTTCTTC; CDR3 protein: CASSNYSGRSLDEQFF
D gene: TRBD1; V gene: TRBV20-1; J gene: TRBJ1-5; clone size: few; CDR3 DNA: TGCAGTGCCCGGCCGGGACAGGGGAACAATCAGCCCCAGCATTTT; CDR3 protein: CSARPGQGNNQPQHF
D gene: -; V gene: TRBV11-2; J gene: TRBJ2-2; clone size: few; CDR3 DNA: TGTGCCAGCAGCTTAGCAGGGGACGGGGAGCTGTTTTTT; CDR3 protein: CASSLAGDGELFF
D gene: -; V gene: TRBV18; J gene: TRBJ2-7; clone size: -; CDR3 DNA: TGTGCCAGCTCACAATACCCCCCCGGGTCTTATTCGTACGAGCAGTACTTC; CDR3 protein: CASSQYPPGSYSYEQYF
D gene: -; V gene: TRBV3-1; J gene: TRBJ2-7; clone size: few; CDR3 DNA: TGTGCCAGCAGCCGGGGGTTCCCCTACGAGCAGTACTTC; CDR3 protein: CASSRGFPYEQYF
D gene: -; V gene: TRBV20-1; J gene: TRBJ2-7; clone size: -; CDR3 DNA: TGCAGTGCGTCCCAGGTTCAGGCCTACGAGCAGTACTTC; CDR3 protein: CSASQVQAYEQYF
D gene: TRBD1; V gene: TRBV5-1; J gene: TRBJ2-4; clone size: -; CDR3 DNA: TGCGCCAGCAGCTCCGGGACAGGGGCAAGGGGCAAAAACATTCAGTACTTC; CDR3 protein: CASSSGTGARGKNIQYF
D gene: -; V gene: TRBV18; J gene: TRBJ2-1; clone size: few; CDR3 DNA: TGTGCCAGCTCACCCCTCCCCTTAGGTCGTGGCTTGGAGCAGTTCTTC; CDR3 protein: CASSPLPLGRGLEQFF
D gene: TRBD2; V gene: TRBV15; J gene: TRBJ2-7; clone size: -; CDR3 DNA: TGTGCCACCAGCAGAGAGAAGGTAGCGGGCTACGAGCAGTACTTC; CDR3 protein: CATSREKVAGYEQYF
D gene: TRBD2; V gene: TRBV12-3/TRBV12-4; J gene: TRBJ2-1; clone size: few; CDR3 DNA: TGTGCCAGCAGCCGGTCGGTAACGGGAGCGGGGAATGAGCAGTTCTTC; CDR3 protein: CASSRSVTGAGNEQFF
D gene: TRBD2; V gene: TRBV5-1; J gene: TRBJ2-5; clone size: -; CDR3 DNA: TGCGCCAGCAGCTTGGTTCCGGGAGGCCAAGAGACCCAGTACTTC; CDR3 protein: CASSLVPGGQETQYF
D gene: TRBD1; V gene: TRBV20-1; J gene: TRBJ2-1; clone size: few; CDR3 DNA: TGCAGTCCTAGCGCCGGGACAGGGTACAATGAGCAGTTCTTC; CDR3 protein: CSPSAGTGYNEQFF
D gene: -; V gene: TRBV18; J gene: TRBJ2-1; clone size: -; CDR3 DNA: TGTGCCAGCTCCCAGGTAACCTACAATGAGCAGTTCTTC; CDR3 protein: CASSQVTYNEQFF
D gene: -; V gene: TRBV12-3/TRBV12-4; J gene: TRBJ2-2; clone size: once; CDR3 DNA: TGTGCCAGCAGTTTAGCGGGAGGGGGAACCGGGGAGCTGTTTTTT; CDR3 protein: CASSLAGGGTGELFF
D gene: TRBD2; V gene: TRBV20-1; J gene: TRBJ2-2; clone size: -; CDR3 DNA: TGCAGTGCTAGAGGGGGACTAGCGACAACTTGGACCGGGGAGCTGTTTTTT; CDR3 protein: CSARGGLATTWTGELFF
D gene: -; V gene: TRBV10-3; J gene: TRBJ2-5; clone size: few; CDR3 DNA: TGTGCCACTAAGGGGGTCGGAGAGACCCAGTACTTC; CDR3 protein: CATKGVGETQYF
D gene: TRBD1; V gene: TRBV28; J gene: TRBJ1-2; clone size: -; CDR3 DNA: TGTGCCAGCAGCCTTCAGACAGGGGGCAACGGCTACACCTTC; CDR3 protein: CASSLQTGGNGYTF
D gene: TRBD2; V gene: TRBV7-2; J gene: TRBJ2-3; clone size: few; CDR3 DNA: TGTGCCAGCAGCGCAGCGGGGGGGCCAGATACGCAGTATTTT; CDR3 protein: CASSAAGGPDTQYF
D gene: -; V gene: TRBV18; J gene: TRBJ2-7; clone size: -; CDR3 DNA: TGTGCCAGCTCACGACTGAGACAGGAGAACTACGAGCAGTACTTC; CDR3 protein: CASSRLRQENYEQYF
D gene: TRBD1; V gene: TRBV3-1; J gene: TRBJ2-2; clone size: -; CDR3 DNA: TGTGCCAGCAGTAATCCGGGACAGGGGGGACACGGGGAGCTGTTTTTT; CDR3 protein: CASSNPGQGGHGELFF
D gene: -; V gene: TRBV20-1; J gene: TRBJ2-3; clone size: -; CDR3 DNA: TGCAGTGCTTGGAGAAGTACAGATACGCAGTATTTT; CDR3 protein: CSAWRSTDTQYF
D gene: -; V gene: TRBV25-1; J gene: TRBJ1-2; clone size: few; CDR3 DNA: TGTGCCAGCAGTGAATTGGGAGGGGTCTATGGCTACACCTTC; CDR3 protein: CASSELGGVYGYTF
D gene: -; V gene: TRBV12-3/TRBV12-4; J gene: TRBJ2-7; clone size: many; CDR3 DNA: TGTGCCAGCAAGGGGCAAGTAACCTCCTACGAGCAGTACTTC; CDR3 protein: CASKGQVTSYEQYF
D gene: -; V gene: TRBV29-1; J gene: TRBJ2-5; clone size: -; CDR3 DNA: TGCAGCGTTGGGGGAGTGGAGACCCAGTACTTC; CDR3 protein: CSVGGVETQYF
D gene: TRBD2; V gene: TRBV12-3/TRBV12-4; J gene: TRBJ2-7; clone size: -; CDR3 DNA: TGTGCCAGCAGTCTAGTGACTAGCGGGAGAAACGAGCAGTACTTC; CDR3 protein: CASSLVTSGRNEQYF
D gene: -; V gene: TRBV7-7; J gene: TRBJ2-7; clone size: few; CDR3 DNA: TGTGCTAGCAGCGAGGAGGGTGAAAATGTAGGGCAGTACTTC; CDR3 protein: CASSEEGENVGQYF
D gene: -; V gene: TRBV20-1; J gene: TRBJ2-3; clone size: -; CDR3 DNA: TGCAGTGCTGATTCCCAGCTCGGCACAGATACGCAGTATTTT; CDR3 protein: CSADSQLGTDTQYF
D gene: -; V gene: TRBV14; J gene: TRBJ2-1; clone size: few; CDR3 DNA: TGTGCCAGCAGCCCGGACTCTCCTCCCGGTGAGCAGTTCTTC; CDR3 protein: CASSPDSPPGEQFF
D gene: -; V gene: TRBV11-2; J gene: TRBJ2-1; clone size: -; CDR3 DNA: TGTGCCAGCAGCTTAGGTTCAACGAGAAGCTCCCACAATGAGCAGTTCTTC; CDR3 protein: CASSLGSTRSSHNEQFF
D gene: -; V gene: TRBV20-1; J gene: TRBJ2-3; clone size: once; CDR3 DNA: TGCAGCGGACGGGGACTTATGGGGGCAGATACGCAGTATTTT; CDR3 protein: CSGRGLMGADTQYF